The clone carrying this TCR beta chain was seen only once. Its matching antigen is unknown. This sample stems from a study of identical twins. General study results and limits: Low generation-probability sequences were in excess among twin-shared out-of-frame alpha sequences.

V lost 4 bases to trimming and J lost 5 bases, with 15 bases between them. The CDR3 spans 14 residues. Per the germline V gene, CDR1 is SNHLY and CDR2 is FYNNEI. One entry per CDR3 protein, called by TCRdb with MiXCR from the 5' RACE reads. The table has fewer than 20,000 distinct CDR3 sequences, roughly 69% seen once. Sequenced input: memory (CD45RO+) T cells sorted from blood. This rearrangement joins TRBV2 to TRBJ2-7; D gene ambiguous. This TCR was sampled from a woman in her late teens or twenties in good health. This table probably holds off-target reads from a library built for another chain. The CDR3 spells CASSGDSLRDEQYF. CDR3 sequence (DNA): TGTGCCAGCAGTGGGGATTCCCTTAGGGACGAGCAGTACTTC.